The 11 T cell receptor beta chains in this list originate from one sample, sequenced in a study of blood T cell repertoires in COVID-19. The repertoire was sequenced with immunoSEQ multiplex PCR; TCRdb's copy has only in-frame clones and lacks some. This sample yields approximately 120,000 clones, of which around 84% are seen a single time; 7.9% belongs to the top ten. The sequencing input was peripheral blood. The source of these receptors is a woman older than 75 with active or convalescent COVID-19.

The chain carries TRBV5-5 and TRBJ2-1, with D maybe TRBD2 (5 bases). The length of the CDR3 is 19 residues. V lost 0 bases and J 0 bases, leaving 19 bases between the germline ends. The germline CDR1 and CDR2 sequences are SGHKS and YYEKEE (reference sequence). The CDR3 region is CASSLGVQRRMSSYNEQFF. CDR3 sequence (DNA): TGTGCCAGCAGCTTGGGGGTCCAAAGGAGGATGAGCTCCTACAATGAGCAGTTCTTC.

In this sample, this clone turned up a few times. The rearrangement joins TRBV9 to TRBJ2-2; 13 bases line up with TRBD2. The CDR3 sequence is 16 residues long. With V trimmed by 3 bases and J by 4 bases, 3 bases remained unmatched. Per germline, CDR1 SGDLS and CDR2 YYNGEE. In nucleotides, the CDR3 is TGTGCCAGCAGCGCCGGGACTAGCGGGACCACCGGGGAGCTGTTTTTT. Translation: CASSAGTSGTTGELFF.

This rearrangement joins TRBV19 to TRBJ2-7; 7 bases fit TRBD1. The CDR3 spans 14 residues. CDR1 is LNHDA, CDR2 SQIVND, per germline (reference sequence). V dropped 5 bases and J dropped 2; count of bases not matched to a gene: 6. The CDR3 spells CASSYATGTYEQYF. The DNA of the CDR3 is TGTGCCAGTAGTTATGCGACAGGGACCTACGAGCAGTACTTC.

The V and J genes are TRBV28 and TRBJ1-2; the D is unclear. The CDR3 spans 13 residues. V shed 5 bases and J shed 4 bases, with 11 bases lying between them. CDR1 MDHEN and CDR2 SYDVKM come from the germline V gene. CDR3: CASSLRSSYGYTF. CDR3 nucleotides: TGTGCCAGCAGTCTTCGGAGTTCCTATGGCTACACCTTC.

The genes are TRBV3-1 (or the pseudogene TRBV3-2) and TRBJ2-2, with 10 bases lining up with TRBD1. V lost 6 bases to trimming and J lost 7 bases; unmatched junction nucleotides: 5. Germline V CDR1 and CDR2: LGHDT, YNNKEL (reference sequence). This CDR3 has 14 residues. CDR3 in amino acids: CASRRQGAIGELFF. The CDR3 nucleotides are TGTGCCAGCAGACGACAGGGGGCGATCGGGGAGCTGTTTTTT.

This sequence joins TRBV7-2 and TRBJ2-4, with TRBD1 matching over 9 bases. The CDR3 has 15 amino acids. With V trimmed by 4 bases and J by 6 bases, 7 bases remained unmatched. CDR1 SGHTA and CDR2 FQGNSA come from the germline V gene. CDR3 residues: CASSSYRGPGNIQYF. The CDR3 DNA is TGTGCCAGCAGCTCGTACAGGGGGCCGGGAAACATTCAGTACTTC.

The chain couples TRBV25-1 to TRBJ2-1; D is uncertain. The CDR3 length is 13 residues. Looked up from germline, CDR1 is MGHDK and CDR2 is SYGVNS. Trimming pared 2 bases from V and 7 bases from J, leaving 9 bases between. The CDR3 reads CASSEATWNEQFF. In nucleotides, the CDR3 is TGTGCCAGCAGTGAAGCTACGTGGAATGAGCAGTTCTTC. Together with reference TRBV25-1 and TRBJ2-1, the CDR3 gives the full variable domain: EADIYQTPRYLVIGTGKKITLECSQTMGHDKMYWYQQDPGMELHLIHYSYGVNSTEKGDLSSESTVSRIRTEHFPLTLESARPSHTSQYLCASSEATWNEQFFGPGTRLTVL.

This chain joins TRBV28 and TRBJ1-5; D is undetermined. Deletions cut 5 bases from V and 5 bases from J, with 13 bases between. The CDR3 sequence is 14 residues long. Germline V gene data show CDR1 as MDHEN and CDR2 as SYDVKM. The DNA for the CDR3 is TGTGCCAGCAGTCCCAACAATTTTGATCAGCCCCAGCATTTT. The encoded protein is CASSPNNFDQPQHF.

The CDR3 reads CASSTTGRTEAFF. The CDR3, as DNA: TGTGCCAGTAGTACAACAGGGCGCACTGAAGCTTTCTTT. J is TRBJ1-1 and V is TRBV19; possibly TRBD1 for D (6 bases). The CDR3 is 13 residues long. Germline V gives CDR1 LNHDA, CDR2 SQIVND (reference sequence). Deletions cut 4 bases from V and 4 bases from J, with 10 bases between.

V and J are TRBV2 and TRBJ1-3, with no clear D. Germline lookup yields CDR1 SNHLY and CDR2 FYNNEI. The CDR3 is made up of 14 amino acids. V lost 2 bases to trimming and J lost 4 bases, with 9 bases between them. The CDR3 protein is CASSEFREGNTIYF. The CDR3 nucleotides read TGTGCCAGCAGTGAATTCCGAGAAGGAAACACCATATATTTT.

This clone turned up a few times. The chain is built from TRBV19 and TRBJ2-7, with 9 bases that match TRBD2. The CDR3 has 15 amino acids. The V gene end was trimmed by 3 bases and the J gene end by 3 bases; junction bases not matched to a gene: 6. The V gene's germline CDR1 is LNHDA and CDR2 SQIVND (reference sequence). This CDR3 is CASSMTGTSSYEQYF. The CDR3 DNA is TGTGCCAGTAGTATGACCGGGACTAGCAGCTACGAGCAGTACTTC.